The source of this T cell receptor (beta chain) is a study of response to subunit inactivated influenza vaccine. Whole-study findings and limits: Authors proposed each seasonal influenza vaccination draws in few new T cells.

This clonotype was seen a handful of times. Antigen specificity is unknown. TCRdb recomputed calls from the RT-PCR reads with MiXCR, one row per CDR3 protein. Of 550,000 to 800,000 distinct CDR3 sequences listed, 15% to 18% are singletons. Specimen: PBMCs from blood, collected 11 to 12 days after vaccination. The source of this sequence is a man aged 45-60 years who received an inactivated influenza vaccine.

The CDR3 region is CASSYSGTNYEQYF. In DNA form, the CDR3 reads TGTGCCAGCAGTTACTCGGGGACCAACTACGAGCAGTACTTC. The rearrangement uses TRBV6-5 and TRBJ2-7; D is perhaps TRBD1 or TRBD2 (5 bases each). V lost 0 bases, J lost 3 bases, and 9 bases lay in between. The CDR3 length is 14 residues. The germline CDR1 and CDR2 sequences are MNHEY and SVGAGI.